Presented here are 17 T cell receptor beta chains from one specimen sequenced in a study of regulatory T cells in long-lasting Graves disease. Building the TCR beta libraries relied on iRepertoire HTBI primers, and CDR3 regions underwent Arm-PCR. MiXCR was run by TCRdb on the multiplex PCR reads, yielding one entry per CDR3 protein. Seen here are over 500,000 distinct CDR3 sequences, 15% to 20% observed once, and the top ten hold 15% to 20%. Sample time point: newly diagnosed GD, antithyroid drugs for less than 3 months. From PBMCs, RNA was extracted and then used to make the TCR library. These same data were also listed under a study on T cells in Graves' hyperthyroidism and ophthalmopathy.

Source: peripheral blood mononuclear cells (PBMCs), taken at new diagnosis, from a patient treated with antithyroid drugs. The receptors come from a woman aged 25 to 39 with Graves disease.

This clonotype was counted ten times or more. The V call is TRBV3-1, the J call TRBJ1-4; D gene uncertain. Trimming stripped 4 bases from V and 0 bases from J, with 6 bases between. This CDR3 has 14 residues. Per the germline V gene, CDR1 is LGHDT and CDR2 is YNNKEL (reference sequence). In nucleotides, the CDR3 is TGTGCCAGCAGCCCCGGACCAACTAATGAAAAACTGTTTTTT. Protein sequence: CASSPGPTNEKLFF. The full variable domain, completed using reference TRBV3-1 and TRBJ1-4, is DTAVSQTPKYLVTQMGNDKSIKCEQNLGHDTMYWYKQDSKKFLKIMFSYNNKELIINETVPNRFSPKSPDKAHLNLHINSLELGDSAVYFCASSPGPTNEKLFFGSGTQLSVL.

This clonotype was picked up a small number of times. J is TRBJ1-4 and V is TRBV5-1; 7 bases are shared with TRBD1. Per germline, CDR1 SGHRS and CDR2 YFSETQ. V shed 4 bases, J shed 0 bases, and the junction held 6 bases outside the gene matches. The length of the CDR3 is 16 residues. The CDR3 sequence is CASSTGTVSTNEKLFF. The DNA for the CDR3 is TGCGCCAGCAGCACAGGGACAGTCTCAACTAATGAAAAACTGTTTTTT.

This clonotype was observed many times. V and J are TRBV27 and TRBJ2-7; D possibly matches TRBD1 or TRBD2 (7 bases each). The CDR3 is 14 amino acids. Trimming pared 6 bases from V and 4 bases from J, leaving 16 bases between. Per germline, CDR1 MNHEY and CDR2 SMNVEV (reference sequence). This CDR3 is CASSLLRGGYEQYF. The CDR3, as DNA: TGTGCCAGCAGCTTACTCAGGGGGGGGTACGAGCAGTACTTC.

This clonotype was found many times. CDR3 DNA sequence: TGTGCCAGCAGCCTAAAGGGGACTAGCGGGAGTGATGAGCAGTTCTTC. Residues: CASSLKGTSGSDEQFF. V usage is TRBV7-3 and J usage is TRBJ2-1; 14 bases match TRBD2. Germline values: CDR1 SGHTA, CDR2 FQGTGA. Trimming cost V 5 bases and J 8 bases; bases outside gene matches: 8. The CDR3 consists of 16 residues.

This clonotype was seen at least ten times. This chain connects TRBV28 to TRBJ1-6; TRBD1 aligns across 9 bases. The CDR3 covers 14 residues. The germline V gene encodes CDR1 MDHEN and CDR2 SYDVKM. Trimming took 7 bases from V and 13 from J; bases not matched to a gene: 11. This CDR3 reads CASNYRDRVLPLHF. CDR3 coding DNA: TGTGCCAGCAATTACCGGGACAGGGTGCTTCCCCTCCACTTT.

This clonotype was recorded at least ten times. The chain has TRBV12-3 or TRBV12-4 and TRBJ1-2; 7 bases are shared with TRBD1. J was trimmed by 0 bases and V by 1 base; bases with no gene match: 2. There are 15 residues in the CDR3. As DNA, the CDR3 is TGTGCCAGCAGTTTAGGGGACAGATCTAACTATGGCTACACCTTC. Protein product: CASSLGDRSNYGYTF.

The CDR3 here is CAWSVGTSREQYF. DNA for the CDR3: TGTGCCTGGAGTGTCGGGACTAGCCGCGAGCAGTACTTC. The chain couples TRBV30 to TRBJ2-7, with TRBD2 identical over 9 bases. This CDR3 has 13 amino acids. After removal of 0 bases from V and 6 bases from J, the junction contained 3 bases not matched to a gene. The germline CDR1 and CDR2 sequences are GTSNPN and SVGIG (reference sequence).

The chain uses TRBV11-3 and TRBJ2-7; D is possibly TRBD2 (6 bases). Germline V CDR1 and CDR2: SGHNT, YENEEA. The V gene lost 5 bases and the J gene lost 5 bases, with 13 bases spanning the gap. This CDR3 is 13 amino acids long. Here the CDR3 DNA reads TGTGCCAGCAGCCCTCGCGGGGTCGACGAGCAGTACTTC. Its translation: CASSPRGVDEQYF.

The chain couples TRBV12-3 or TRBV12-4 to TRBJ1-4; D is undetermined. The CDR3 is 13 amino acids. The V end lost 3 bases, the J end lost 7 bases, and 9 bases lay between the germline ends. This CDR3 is CASSFFEGEKLFF. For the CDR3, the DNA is TGTGCCAGCAGTTTTTTTGAGGGTGAAAAACTGTTTTTT.

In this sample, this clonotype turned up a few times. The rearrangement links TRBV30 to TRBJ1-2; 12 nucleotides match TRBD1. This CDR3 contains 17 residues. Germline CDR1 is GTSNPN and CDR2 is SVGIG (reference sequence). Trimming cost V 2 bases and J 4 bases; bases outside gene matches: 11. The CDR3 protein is CAWSIPSLGQGAYGYTF. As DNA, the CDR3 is TGTGCCTGGAGTATACCCTCTTTGGGACAGGGGGCCTATGGCTACACCTTC.

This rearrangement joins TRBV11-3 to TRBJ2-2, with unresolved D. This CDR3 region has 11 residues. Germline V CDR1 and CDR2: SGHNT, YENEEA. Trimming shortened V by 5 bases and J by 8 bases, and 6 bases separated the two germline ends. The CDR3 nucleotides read TGTGCCAGCAGCCTACAAGGGGAGCTGTTTTTT. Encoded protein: CASSLQGELFF.

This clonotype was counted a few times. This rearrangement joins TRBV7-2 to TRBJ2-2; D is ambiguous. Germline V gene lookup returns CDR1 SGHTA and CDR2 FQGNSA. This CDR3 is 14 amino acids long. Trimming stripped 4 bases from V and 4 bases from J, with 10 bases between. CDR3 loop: CASSYTTATGELFF. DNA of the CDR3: TGTGCCAGCAGCTATACAACCGCCACCGGGGAGCTGTTTTTT.

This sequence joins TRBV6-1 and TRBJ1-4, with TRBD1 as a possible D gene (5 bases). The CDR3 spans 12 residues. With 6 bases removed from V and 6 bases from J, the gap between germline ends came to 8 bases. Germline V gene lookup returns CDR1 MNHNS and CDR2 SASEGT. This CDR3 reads CASSRGDEKLFF. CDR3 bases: TGTGCCAGCAGCCGGGGGGATGAAAAACTGTTTTTT.

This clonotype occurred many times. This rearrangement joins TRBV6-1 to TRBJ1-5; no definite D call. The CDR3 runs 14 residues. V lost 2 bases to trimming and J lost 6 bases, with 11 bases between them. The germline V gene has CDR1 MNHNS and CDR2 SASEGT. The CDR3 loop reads CASSEPPRIQPQHF. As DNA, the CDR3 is TGTGCCAGCAGTGAACCCCCCAGGATTCAGCCCCAGCATTTT.

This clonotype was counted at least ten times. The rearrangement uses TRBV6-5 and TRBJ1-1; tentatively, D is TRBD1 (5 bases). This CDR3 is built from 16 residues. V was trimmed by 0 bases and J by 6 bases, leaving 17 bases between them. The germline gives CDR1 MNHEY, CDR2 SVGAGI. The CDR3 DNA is TGTGCCAGCAGTTACTCAATCAGGGATCAACCCTCTGAAGCTTTCTTT. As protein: CASSYSIRDQPSEAFF.

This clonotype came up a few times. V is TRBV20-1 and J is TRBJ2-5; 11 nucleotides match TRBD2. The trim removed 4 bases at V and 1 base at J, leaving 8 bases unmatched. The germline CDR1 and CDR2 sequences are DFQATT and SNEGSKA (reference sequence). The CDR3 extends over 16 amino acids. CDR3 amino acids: CSATRPGLAVQETQYF. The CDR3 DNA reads TGCAGTGCTACCAGGCCGGGACTAGCGGTCCAAGAGACCCAGTACTTC.

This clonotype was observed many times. The chain's CDR3 is CASSLKALGRDEQFF. Here the CDR3 DNA reads TGTGCCAGCAGTCTTAAAGCCCTCGGGCGAGATGAGCAGTTCTTC. This chain links TRBV7-2 with TRBJ2-1; D ambiguous. Looked up from germline, CDR1 is SGHTA and CDR2 is FQGNSA. V dropped 6 bases and J dropped 8 bases, with 20 bases sitting between them. This CDR3 is built from 15 residues.